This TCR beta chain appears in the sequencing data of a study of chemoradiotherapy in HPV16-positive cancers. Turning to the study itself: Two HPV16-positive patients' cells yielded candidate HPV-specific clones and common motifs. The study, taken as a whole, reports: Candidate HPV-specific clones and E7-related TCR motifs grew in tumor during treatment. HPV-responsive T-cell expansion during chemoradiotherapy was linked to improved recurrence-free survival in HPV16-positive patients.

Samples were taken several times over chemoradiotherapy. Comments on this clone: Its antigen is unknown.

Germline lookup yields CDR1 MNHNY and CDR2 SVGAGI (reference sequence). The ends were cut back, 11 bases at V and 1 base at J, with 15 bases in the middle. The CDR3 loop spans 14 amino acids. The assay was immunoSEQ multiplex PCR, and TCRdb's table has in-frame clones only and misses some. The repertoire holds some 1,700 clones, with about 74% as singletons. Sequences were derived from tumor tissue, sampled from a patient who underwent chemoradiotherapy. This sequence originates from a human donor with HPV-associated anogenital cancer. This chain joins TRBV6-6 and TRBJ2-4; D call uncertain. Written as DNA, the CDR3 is TGTGCCGCCGGCGAAGACGGGGCCAAAAACATTCAGTACTTC. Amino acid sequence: CAAGEDGAKNIQYF.